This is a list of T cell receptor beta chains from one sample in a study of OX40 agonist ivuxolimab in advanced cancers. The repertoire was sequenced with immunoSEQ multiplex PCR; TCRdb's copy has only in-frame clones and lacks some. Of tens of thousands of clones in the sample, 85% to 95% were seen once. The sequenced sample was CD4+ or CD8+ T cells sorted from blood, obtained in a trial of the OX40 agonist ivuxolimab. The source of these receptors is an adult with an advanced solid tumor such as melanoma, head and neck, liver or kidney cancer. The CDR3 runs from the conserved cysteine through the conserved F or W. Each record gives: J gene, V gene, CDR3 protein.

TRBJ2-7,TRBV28,CASSFAYRGNEQYF
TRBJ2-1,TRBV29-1,CSADGPPLGNEQFF
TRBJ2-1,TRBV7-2,CASSLALPGEQFF
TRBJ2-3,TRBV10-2,CASRFDTQYF
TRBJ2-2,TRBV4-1,CASSQGPQGTGELFF
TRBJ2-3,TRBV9,CASSLGTSGGTDTQYF
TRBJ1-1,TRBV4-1,CASSQAGTEPNTEAFF
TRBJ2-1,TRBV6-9,CASSYRESPFEQFF
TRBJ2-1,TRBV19,CASSMGLAGGNEQFF
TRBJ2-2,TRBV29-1,CSVERDTTNTGELFF